Below are 16 T cell receptor beta chains sequenced from a single sample in a study of T-cell memory formation after mild COVID-19. TCRdb independently ran MiXCR on the 5' RACE reads; one entry per CDR3 protein. Of about 140,000 distinct CDR3 sequences detected, roughly 13% appear once; the ten largest clones hold less than 30%. Material: PBMCs or a T cell subset sorted from them (not recorded which). These receptors came from an adult woman who had mild COVID-19 (a few samples of this study predate the infection). Cell type and time point are not known.

A few counts support this clonotype. This sequence joins TRBV9 and TRBJ1-2; the D gene is possibly TRBD1 (6 bases). Looked up from germline, CDR1 is SGDLS and CDR2 is YYNGEE. The CDR3 loop spans 16 amino acids. V was cut by 0 bases and J by 5 bases, with 17 bases left in between. The chain's CDR3 is CASSVAVGGAGYGYTF. In DNA, the CDR3 is TGTGCCAGCAGCGTAGCTGTGGGGGGCGCAGGGTATGGCTACACCTTC.

This clonotype was recorded a few times. This chain links TRBV29-1 with TRBJ2-1; TRBD2 agrees at 11 bases. Germline values: CDR1 SQVTM, CDR2 ANQGSEA. With V trimmed by 8 bases and J by 4 bases, 7 bases remained unmatched. There are 14 residues in the CDR3. The CDR3 nucleotides read TGCAGCTGCACCTTAGCGGGAGGGTACAATGAGCAGTTCTTC. Translated: CSCTLAGGYNEQFF.

J is TRBJ2-5 and V is TRBV6-5; D not certain. The V gene's germline CDR1 is MNHEY and CDR2 SVGAGI. The CDR3 consists of 13 residues. Trimming took off 2 bases at V and 2 bases at J, with 6 bases between the two ends. CDR3 coding DNA: TGTGCCAGCAGTTACGGCTGGCAAGAGACCCAGTACTTC. Translation: CASSYGWQETQYF.

This clonotype was recorded a few times. V gene TRBV9 combines with J gene TRBJ2-1, with D possibly matching TRBD1 (5 bases). V lost 2 bases to trimming and J lost 9 bases, with 9 bases between them. The CDR3 loop spans 12 amino acids. Germline loops: CDR1 SGDLS, CDR2 YYNGEE. CDR3 loop: CASSVQGPEQFF. CDR3 nucleotide sequence: TGTGCCAGCAGCGTCCAGGGTCCTGAGCAGTTCTTC.

This sequence joins TRBV3-1 and TRBJ2-7; no reliable D call. Deletions cut 2 bases from V and 3 bases from J, with 5 bases between. This CDR3 spans 12 amino acids. The germline gives CDR1 LGHDT, CDR2 YNNKEL (reference sequence). Here the CDR3 DNA reads TGTGCCAGCAGCCAAAACGTCTACGAGCAGTACTTC. Translation gives CASSQNVYEQYF.

This clonotype has more than one count but fewer than ten. The V gene is TRBV7-8, the J gene TRBJ2-3; a possible D gene is TRBD2 (6 bases). This CDR3 comprises 16 residues. CDR1 and CDR2 from the germline V gene are SGHVS and FQNEAQ. V gave up 5 bases and J gave up 0 bases, with 15 bases separating them. CDR3 coding DNA: TGTGCCAGCAGCCCCGGGGGAGACGAGAGCACAGATACGCAGTATTTT. Its translation is CASSPGGDESTDTQYF.

This clonotype was detected only a few times. The chain links TRBV15 to TRBJ2-7, with D possibly called TRBD1 or TRBD2 (6 bases each). Germline CDR1 LNHNV, CDR2 YYDKDF (reference sequence). V gave up 3 bases and J gave up 2 bases, with 14 bases separating them. The CDR3 totals 15 residues. The CDR3 sequence is CATSSYHREAYEQYF. CDR3 bases: TGTGCCACCAGCAGTTATCACAGGGAGGCCTACGAGCAGTACTTC.

This clonotype turned up a few times. The V call is TRBV12-3 or TRBV12-4, the J call TRBJ2-1, with D hard to call. This CDR3 is built from 14 residues. The V gene lost 2 bases and the J gene lost 3 bases, with 8 bases spanning the gap. CDR3 in amino acids: CASSLIGIYNEQFF. The CDR3 coding sequence is TGTGCCAGCAGTTTAATAGGGATCTACAATGAGCAGTTCTTC.

This clonotype was observed a handful of times. This chain uses TRBV4-1 with TRBJ2-7, with D perhaps being TRBD1 or TRBD2 (5 bases each). The V end lost 4 bases, the J end lost 6 bases, and 25 bases lay between the germline ends. The CDR3 runs 17 residues. CDR1 is MGHRA and CDR2 is YSYEKL in the germline V gene. The CDR3 DNA reads TGCGCCAGCAGCCCCGGGGTGTTGACAGTTGGGTTAGCCGAGCAGTACTTC. Its translation is CASSPGVLTVGLAEQYF.

This clonotype was counted many times. V is TRBV5-6 and J is TRBJ2-7, with D possibly being TRBD1 (6 bases). This CDR3 comprises 14 residues. Germline CDR1 is SGHDT and CDR2 is YYEEEE. Trimming stripped 1 base from V and 5 bases from J, with 13 bases between. CDR3 coding DNA: TGTGCCAGCAGCTTGTTTGCAGGGGAGAACGAGCAGTACTTC. It yields the protein CASSLFAGENEQYF. The variable domain in full, with the rest retrieved from reference TRBV5-6 and TRBJ2-7, is DAGVTQSPTHLIKTRGQQVTLRCSPKSGHDTVSWYQQALGQGPQFIFQYYEEEERQRGNFPDRFSGHQFPNYSSELNVNALLLGDSALYLCASSLFAGENEQYFGPGTRLTVT.

In the case of this clonotype: A read error may account for a junction end that differs from germline. The chain links TRBV7-7 to TRBJ2-2; D uncertain. The germline V gene has CDR1 SSHAT and CDR2 FNYEAQ (reference sequence). The CDR3 runs to 14 residues. The CDR3 is CASSLEPDTGELFF. The CDR3 nucleotides are TGTGCTAGCAGCTTAGAGCCCGACACCGGGGAGCTGTTTTTT.

J is TRBJ1-1 and V is TRBV24-1; D is uncertain. V shed 0 bases and J shed 5 bases, with 3 bases lying between them. The CDR3 length is 12 residues. Germline V gene lookup returns CDR1 KGHDR and CDR2 SFDVKD. CDR3 in amino acids: CATSDLGTEAFF. The CDR3 nucleotides are TGTGCCACCAGTGATTTGGGGACTGAAGCTTTCTTT.

The genes are TRBV7-9 and TRBJ2-5; D gene unclear. There are 14 residues in the CDR3. V was cut by 4 bases and J by 2 bases, with 11 bases left in between. CDR1 SEHNR and CDR2 FQNEAQ come from the germline V gene (reference sequence). As DNA, the CDR3 is TGTGCCAGCAGCTCTTACGGACGGCAAGAGACCCAGTACTTC. Translation: CASSSYGRQETQYF.

The rearrangement joins TRBV25-1 to TRBJ1-3; tentative D call: TRBD1 (5 bases). V lost 6 bases, J lost 4 bases, and 19 bases lay in between. Germline assignment: CDR1 MGHDK and CDR2 SYGVNS. This CDR3 comprises 16 residues. CDR3 sequence reads: CASSTFGTPEGNTIYF. The CDR3 DNA reads as TGTGCCAGCAGCACCTTCGGGACGCCTGAGGGAAACACCATATATTTT.

The V call is TRBV16, the J call TRBJ2-7; D unresolved. This CDR3 comprises 12 residues. V was pared by 3 bases and J by 3 bases, with 6 bases between. Germline V lookup: CDR1 KGHSY, CDR2 FQNENV. The CDR3: CASSHAFYEQYF. In nucleotides, the CDR3 is TGTGCCAGCAGCCATGCGTTCTACGAGCAGTACTTC.

This rearrangement joins TRBV9 to TRBJ2-2; maybe TRBD2 (6 bases). Trimming removed 0 bases at V and 3 bases at J, with 6 bases between. Per germline, CDR1 SGDLS and CDR2 YYNGEE. This CDR3 is 14 amino acids long. This chain's CDR3 is CASSVGGDTGELFF. CDR3 nucleotides: TGTGCCAGCAGCGTAGGGGGGGACACCGGGGAGCTGTTTTTT. The entire variable domain, with the rest obtained from reference TRBV9 and TRBJ2-2, is as follows: DSGVTQTPKHLITATGQRVTLRCSPRSGDLSVYWYQQSLDQGLQFLIQYYNGEERAKGNILERFSAQQFPDLHSELNLSSLELGDSALYFCASSVGGDTGELFFGEGSRLTVL.